The T cell receptor (beta chain) under discussion was sequenced for a study of blood T cell repertoires in COVID-19. The CDR3 runs to 15 residues. Germline assignment: CDR1 SGHDN and CDR2 FVKESK. Trimming at V came to 1 base and at J to 7 bases, leaving 4 bases not matched to a gene. Those designated as exposed participants met a COVID-19 case within 2 weeks before study entry. The method was immunoSEQ multiplex PCR; TCRdb's version includes in-frame clones alone and lacks a portion of them. The sample contains about 180,000 clones, approximately 80% of which appear only once. The TCR was taken from a man aged 55 to 70 who had been exposed to COVID-19. This sequence joins TRBV14 and TRBJ1-5, with 10 bases that match TRBD1. The sequencing sample was made of PBMCs or T cells enriched from blood (not recorded which). The CDR3 sequence: CASSQGGTGVQPQHF. Here the CDR3 DNA reads TGTGCCAGCAGCCAAGGAGGGACAGGGGTCCAGCCCCAGCATTTT.